The clone carrying this T cell receptor (beta chain) was counted a single time. Its antigen is unknown. This record belongs to a study of brain T cells in children with intractable seizures. Data came from immunoSEQ multiplex PCR; TCRdb stores just in-frame clones and leaves some out. The sample carries around 80,000 clones, around 90% recorded once. Only cases whose brain tissue showed the highest T cell transcript signatures were sequenced. The CDR3 loop spans 13 amino acids. Germline V gene sequence: CDR1 SGHTA, CDR2 FQGNSA. The V gene lost 5 bases and the J gene lost 3 bases, with 10 bases spanning the gap. General observations from the study: Clones missing pre-surgery may reflect undersampling of that blood sample. HCMV serostatus was not known, and viral specificity came from CDR3 similarity only.

The rearrangement links TRBV7-2 to TRBJ2-5; weak D call: TRBD1 (5 bases). This sequence originates from a girl aged 2 to 10 with Rasmussen encephalitis and intractable seizures. The input for sequencing was peripheral blood, taken at surgery. The CDR3 DNA reads as TGTGCCAGCAGCGTTCTAGGGGAAGAGACCCAGTACTTC. It codes for CASSVLGEETQYF. Complete variable domain (other parts from reference TRBV7-2 and TRBJ2-5): GAGVSQSPSNKVTEKGKDVELRCDPISGHTALYWYRQSLGQGLEFLIYFQGNSAPDKSGLPSDRFSAERTGGSVSTLTIQRTQQEDSAVYLCASSVLGEETQYFGPGTRLLVL.